These 26 T cell receptor beta chains originate from one sample sequenced in a study of technical replicates of blood from several donors. Repertoires were generated with immunoSEQ multiplex PCR, while TCRdb's copy carries only in-frame clones and drops some. The data contain approximately 80,000 clones, roughly 98% of them seen just once; the ten biggest clones take up approximately 0.15%. The sample comprised T cells isolated from PBMCs. The receptors here all came from a human donor in good health.

V gene TRBV28 combines with J gene TRBJ2-7; 11 bases fit TRBD2. Germline CDR1 reads MDHEN; CDR2 reads SYDVKM. V shed 3 bases, J shed 7 bases, and the junction held 8 bases outside the gene matches. The CDR3 totals 15 residues. The CDR3 DNA follows: TGTGCCAGCAGTTTCGGTCTAGCGGGAGGTCGTGAGCAGTACTTC. Amino acid sequence: CASSFGLAGGREQYF.

This clone appeared once. The chain employs TRBV6-6 and TRBJ2-5; D perhaps matches TRBD2 (6 bases). Per the germline V gene, CDR1 is MNHNY and CDR2 is SVGAGI (reference sequence). The CDR3 extends over 14 amino acids. Trimming left V 2 bases short and J 4 bases short, with 11 bases between. This CDR3 reads CASSYRPGGETQYF. Written as DNA, the CDR3 is TGTGCCAGCAGTTACCGCCCCGGGGGAGAGACCCAGTACTTC.

V gene TRBV2 combines with J gene TRBJ1-4; unclear D gene. Trimming stripped 4 bases from V and 4 bases from J, with 4 bases between. The CDR3 is 12 amino acids. Looked up from germline, CDR1 is SNHLY and CDR2 is FYNNEI. The CDR3 DNA follows: TGTGCCAGCAGTGGGAGTAATGAAAAACTGTTTTTT. It specifies CASSGSNEKLFF. Using reference TRBV2 and TRBJ1-4 for the parts outside the CDR3, the full variable domain is EPEVTQTPSHQVTQMGQEVILRCVPISNHLYFYWYRQILGQKVEFLVSFYNNEISEKSEIFDDQFSVERPDGSNFTLKIRSTKLEDSAMYFCASSGSNEKLFFGSGTQLSVL.

The chain has TRBV12-5 and TRBJ2-1; D perhaps matches TRBD1 (5 bases). CDR1 and CDR2 from the germline V gene are LGHNT and FRNRAP. The CDR3 loop spans 17 amino acids. Trimming pared 5 bases from V and 8 bases from J, leaving 25 bases between. CDR3 sequence: CASGPKAEPNQGYEQFF. In DNA form, the CDR3 reads TGTGCTAGTGGTCCCAAAGCCGAACCAAATCAGGGTTATGAGCAGTTCTTC.

This chain connects TRBV7-9 to TRBJ2-1, with 12 bases that match TRBD2. Germline V CDR1 and CDR2: SEHNR, FQNEAQ (reference sequence). The CDR3 is 15 residues long. The ends lost 5 bases at V and 9 bases at J; junction bases unmatched: 8. The DNA for the CDR3 is TGTGCCAGCAGCCGAAGACTAGCGGGAGTGCCTGAGCAGTTCTTC. Translating it yields CASSRRLAGVPEQFF.

This chain joins TRBV27 and TRBJ2-7, with TRBD2 as a possible D gene (6 bases). CDR3 size: 18 residues. Germline V gives CDR1 MNHEY, CDR2 SMNVEV (reference sequence). V was shortened by 1 base and J by 3 bases, with 22 bases between the two germline ends. Here the CDR3 reads CASSLLRGGGRGHYEQYF. The CDR3 region has the DNA TGTGCCAGCAGTTTATTGAGGGGCGGTGGGCGGGGCCACTACGAGCAGTACTTC.

The chain employs TRBV28 and TRBJ1-5, with D unclear. CDR1 MDHEN and CDR2 SYDVKM come from the germline V gene. V was pared by 7 bases and J by 0 bases, with 28 bases between. CDR3 length: 20 amino acids. In DNA, the CDR3 is TGTGCCAGCATTTCAACCCGGCAGGTGGTATGGGCAAGTAGCAATCAGCCCCAGCATTTT. This codes for CASISTRQVVWASSNQPQHF.

The chain joins TRBV5-6 to TRBJ1-2, with D uncertain. This CDR3 is 13 amino acids long. Germline lookup yields CDR1 SGHDT and CDR2 YYEEEE. The V end was cut by 3 bases, the J end by 7 bases, with 13 bases between. For the CDR3, the DNA is TGTGCCAGCAGCTGGGTTGTCGGCGGTGGCTACACCTTC. Encoded protein: CASSWVVGGGYTF.

The CDR3 DNA sequence: TGTGCCAGCGGCGGATCTGGGGGCCATTATAGCAATCAGCCCCAGCATTTT. It yields the protein CASGGSGGHYSNQPQHF. This chain uses TRBV28 with TRBJ1-5; weak D call: TRBD1 (6 bases). Germline values: CDR1 MDHEN, CDR2 SYDVKM. The CDR3 consists of 17 residues. Trimming shortened V by 8 bases and J by 0 bases, and 20 bases separated the two germline ends.

The chain recombines TRBV7-9 with TRBJ2-3; D is possibly TRBD2 (5 bases). V was pared by 4 bases and J by 0 bases, with 20 bases between. Germline CDR1 reads SEHNR; CDR2 reads FQNEAQ (reference sequence). The CDR3 consists of 18 residues. The CDR3 is CASSSSSGRVTSTDTQYF. The CDR3, as DNA: TGTGCCAGCAGCTCCAGTAGTGGGCGGGTAACTAGCACAGATACGCAGTATTTT.

The chain has TRBV2 and TRBJ2-7; 9 bases line up with TRBD1. Germline V gene data show CDR1 as SNHLY and CDR2 as FYNNEI. V shed 1 base, J shed 5 bases, and the junction held 9 bases outside the gene matches. The CDR3 is 16 amino acids. CDR3 residues: CASSEGVGTGRHEQYF. DNA for the CDR3: TGTGCCAGCAGTGAAGGAGTCGGGACAGGGAGGCACGAGCAGTACTTC.

V is TRBV9 and J is TRBJ1-2, with D hard to call. The CDR3 spans 14 residues. Germline V gene data show CDR1 as SGDLS and CDR2 as YYNGEE. V shed 4 bases and J shed 2 bases, with 12 bases lying between them. CDR3 bases: TGTGCCAGCAGCCCATCCGGGAAGAACTATGGCTACACCTTC. This gives the protein CASSPSGKNYGYTF.

The sample holds one count of this clone. The genes are TRBV11-2 and TRBJ2-5, with a tentative D call TRBD1 (5 bases). The ends were cut back, 5 bases at V and 5 bases at J, with 18 bases in the middle. The CDR3 extends over 15 amino acids. Looked up from germline, CDR1 is SGHAT and CDR2 is FQNNGV. The CDR3 loop is CASSRIQQVLETQYF. CDR3 coding DNA: TGTGCCAGCAGCCGGATTCAACAGGTGCTCGAGACCCAGTACTTC.

CDR3 nucleotides: TGTGCCAGCGGGGACGGGGGGGCATCTGTAACCGGGGAGCTGTTTTTT. This encodes CASGDGGASVTGELFF. The genes are TRBV25-1 and TRBJ2-2; 8 bases match TRBD2. The CDR3 sequence is 16 residues long. CDR1 is MGHDK, CDR2 SYGVNS, per germline. V lost 8 bases to trimming and J lost 5 bases; unmatched junction nucleotides: 13.

This rearrangement joins TRBV19 to TRBJ1-2, with D possibly TRBD1 on 5 matching bases. This CDR3 has 14 residues. Trimming shortened V by 5 bases and J by 4 bases, and 14 bases separated the two germline ends. Germline CDR1 is LNHDA and CDR2 is SQIVND (reference sequence). In DNA form, the CDR3 reads TGTGCCAGTAGTTCTGGCAGGGCCCGCTATGGCTACACCTTC. This sequence encodes CASSSGRARYGYTF.

The count of this clone is one. The chain joins TRBV14 to TRBJ2-7; D call uncertain. CDR3 size: 13 residues. Germline V gene sequence: CDR1 SGHDN, CDR2 FVKESK. The germline V and J ends were trimmed by 4 bases and 3 bases, with 10 bases remaining between them. CDR3 sequence reads: CASSRTNYYEQYF. The CDR3 DNA sequence: TGTGCCAGCAGCCGAACTAATTACTACGAGCAGTACTTC.

The rearrangement uses TRBV6-6 and TRBJ1-5; 7 bases are shared with TRBD1. Losses at the gene ends were 4 bases for V and 5 bases for J; bases not matched to a gene: 11. The CDR3 has 16 amino acids. Germline-derived CDR1 and CDR2 are MNHNY and SVGAGI (reference sequence). The chain's CDR3 is CASSWATGSRDQPQHF. The CDR3, as DNA: TGTGCCAGCAGTTGGGCGACAGGGTCTAGGGATCAGCCCCAGCATTTT.

This chain uses TRBV10-2 with TRBJ2-7; 12 positions match TRBD2. Germline CDR1 and CDR2: WSHSY and SAAADI. V trimming: 10 bases; J trimming: 3 bases; junction bases outside the gene matches: 4. The CDR3 length is 13 residues. The CDR3 sequence: CATQTSGSYEQYF. CDR3 nucleotides: TGCGCCACACAGACTAGCGGGAGCTACGAGCAGTACTTC.

This clone was detected only once. The genes are TRBV7-9 and TRBJ2-1, with a possible D match to TRBD2 (6 bases). V was trimmed by 1 base and J by 4 bases, leaving 14 bases between them. CDR1 and CDR2 (germline): SEHNR, FQNEAQ (reference sequence). CDR3 length: 16 amino acids. The CDR3 DNA follows: TGTGCCAGCAGCTTAGGTACGGGAGTTCGGTACAATGAGCAGTTCTTC. Its protein is CASSLGTGVRYNEQFF.

The chain employs TRBV5-1 and TRBJ2-1; possible D gene TRBD1, 5 bases. Looked up from germline, CDR1 is SGHRS and CDR2 is YFSETQ. Trimming stripped 1 base from V and 1 base from J, with 12 bases between. The CDR3 sequence is 16 residues long. DNA for the CDR3: TGCGCCAGCAGCTTGCAAGGGGCCCAATCCTACAATGAGCAGTTCTTC. It yields the protein CASSLQGAQSYNEQFF.

V is TRBV27 and J is TRBJ2-7; 8 nucleotides agree with TRBD2. CDR1 is MNHEY and CDR2 is SMNVEV in the germline V gene (reference sequence). V gave up 7 bases and J gave up 6 bases; unmatched junction bases: 14. The CDR3 totals 15 residues. In DNA form, the CDR3 reads TGTGCCAGCACCAAAGAAGGACTAGCCGTCTCCGAGCAGTACTTC. It encodes CASTKEGLAVSEQYF.

V is TRBV12-5 and J is TRBJ2-6; 7 bases fit TRBD1. Germline loops: CDR1 LGHNT, CDR2 FRNRAP. J lost 0 bases, V lost 7 bases, and 9 bases had no gene match. This CDR3 is 17 amino acids long. CDR3 coding DNA: TGTGCTAGTGTCCCCGGGACAGAGCGCTCTGGGGCCAACGTCCTGACTTTC. Translated: CASVPGTERSGANVLTF.

This chain links TRBV7-9 with TRBJ2-7; 8 nucleotides match TRBD2. The V and J ends lost 3 bases and 5 bases, in that order; junction bases with no gene match: 12. The CDR3 runs 16 residues. The germline V gene encodes CDR1 SEHNR and CDR2 FQNEAQ (reference sequence). The CDR3 nucleotides read TGTGCCAGCAGCTTGGACCCGGGGGGGGGCTTCCACGAGCAGTACTTC. Translated, it gives CASSLDPGGGFHEQYF.

The chain uses TRBV6-5 and TRBJ2-5; 8 bases line up with TRBD1. Per germline, CDR1 MNHEY and CDR2 SVGAGI. V was pared by 6 bases and J by 5 bases, with 8 bases of the junction left unmatched. This CDR3 has 14 amino acids. The CDR3 is CASSRWTGSETQYF. CDR3 nucleotides: TGTGCCAGCAGCCGCTGGACAGGGTCGGAGACCCAGTACTTC.

The chain uses TRBV9 and TRBJ1-1, with 10 positions matching TRBD1. J gave up 3 bases and V 3 bases, and 5 bases lay outside the gene matches. The CDR3 length is 15 residues. The germline CDR1 and CDR2 sequences are SGDLS and YYNGEE. CDR3 DNA: TGTGCCAGCAGCGGGACAGGGGGGGGGTACACTGAAGCTTTCTTT. As protein: CASSGTGGGYTEAFF.

The chain links TRBV6-5 to TRBJ2-2, with D possibly being TRBD2 (5 bases). The V end lost 4 bases, the J end lost 2 bases, and 11 bases lay between the germline ends. CDR3 length: 15 residues. Germline V gene sequence: CDR1 MNHEY, CDR2 SVGAGI. Here the CDR3 DNA reads TGTGCCAGCAGTTTTAGGGCGGGCAACACCGGGGAGCTGTTTTTT. This encodes CASSFRAGNTGELFF.